Listed below are T cell receptor beta chains from one sample, sequenced in a study of blood T cells in healthy people across ages. TCRdb re-derived calls from the 5' RACE reads in MiXCR, one entry per CDR3 protein. Here the sample spans over a million distinct CDR3 sequences, approximately 26% being singletons. These data were likewise used in another study, on T cells of mothers and their children.

The sample was blood. All receptors come from a girl under 10 years old in good health. The CDR3 runs from the conserved cysteine through the conserved F or W. D genes are given only for firm matches. Clone size is shown for a subset of rows, as once, few, many or a class of expanded clone.

J	V	D	size	CDR3	DNA
TRBJ1-1	TRBV2	NA	few	CASGGVRTEAFF	TGTGCCAGTGGAGGGGTGCGCACTGAAGCTTTCTTT
TRBJ2-2	TRBV3-1	NA	NA	CASSQEGGNTGELFF	TGTGCCAGCAGCCAAGAAGGTGGCAACACCGGGGAGCTGTTTTTT
TRBJ2-7	TRBV29-1	NA	NA	CSVGRRQSYEQYF	TGCAGCGTGGGCCGGAGACAGAGCTACGAGCAGTACTTC
TRBJ2-7	TRBV7-9	NA	once	CAFFSIRPGLNLDEQYF	TGTGCCTTTTTCAGCATCCGGCCCGGGCTAAACCTTGACGAGCAGTACTTC
TRBJ2-1	TRBV12-3/TRBV12-4	NA	many	CASSLAGSYNEQFF	TGTGCCAGCAGTTTAGCCGGGAGCTACAATGAGCAGTTCTTC
TRBJ2-4	TRBV2	NA	few	CASRALDLAKNIQYF	TGTGCCAGCAGAGCCTTGGATTTAGCCAAAAACATTCAGTACTTC
TRBJ2-1	TRBV12-3/TRBV12-4	TRBD2	NA	CASRKTSGGFPYNEQFF	TGTGCCAGCAGAAAGACTAGCGGGGGGTTTCCCTACAATGAGCAGTTCTTC
TRBJ2-7	TRBV2	NA	NA	CAGSEFAYEQYF	TGTGCCGGCAGTGAGTTCGCCTACGAGCAGTACTTC
TRBJ2-7	TRBV29-1	NA	few	CSVAHGSLRSYEQYF	TGCAGCGTTGCTCACGGGAGTTTAAGGTCCTACGAGCAGTACTTC
TRBJ2-1	TRBV29-1	TRBD2	NA	CSAARAGAEQFF	TGCAGCGCCGCACGCGCGGGAGCCGAGCAGTTCTTC
TRBJ2-1	TRBV29-1	TRBD2	few	CSALGTSARNEQFF	TGCAGCGCTTTGGGGACTAGCGCGAGGAATGAGCAGTTCTTC
TRBJ2-5	TRBV29-1	NA	NA	CSVRNGPRQETQYF	TGCAGCGTGAGAAACGGGCCAAGGCAAGAGACCCAGTACTTC
TRBJ2-1	TRBV4-3	TRBD1	few	CASTRTGLDNEQFF	TGCGCCAGCACCAGGACAGGGCTTGACAATGAGCAGTTCTTC
TRBJ2-7	TRBV5-6	NA	NA	CASSLGHSLYEQYF	TGTGCCAGCAGCTTAGGACACAGCCTCTACGAGCAGTACTTC
TRBJ2-6	TRBV6-4	NA	NA	CASSDWVGANVLTF	TGTGCCAGCAGTGACTGGGTTGGGGCCAACGTCCTGACTTTC
TRBJ2-3	TRBV7-6	NA	NA	CASSVHTDTQYF	TGTGCCAGCAGCGTACACACAGATACGCAGTATTTT
TRBJ1-1	TRBV7-2	NA	few	CASSLAREWDISFF	TGTGCCAGCAGCTTAGCGCGGGAGTGGGACATCTCTTTCTTT
TRBJ2-7	TRBV29-1	NA	NA	CSVAQVWGEQYF	TGCAGCGTTGCCCAGGTTTGGGGCGAGCAGTACTTC
TRBJ2-7	TRBV6-5	NA	NA	CASSLGGSGVWEQYF	TGTGCCAGCAGTCTCGGGGGCTCTGGGGTGTGGGAGCAGTACTTC
TRBJ2-1	TRBV6-5	TRBD2	NA	CATGPLAGVGEQFF	TGTGCCACCGGTCCCCTAGCGGGGGTGGGTGAGCAGTTCTTC
TRBJ2-2	TRBV28	NA	few	CASSLRLAAGTGELFF	TGTGCCAGCAGTTTAAGATTAGCTGCAGGTACCGGGGAGCTGTTTTTT
TRBJ2-1	TRBV29-1	NA	NA	CSGVGHEFNNEQFF	TGCAGCGGCGTGGGACACGAATTTAACAATGAGCAGTTCTTC
TRBJ1-1	TRBV6-6	TRBD1	few	CASSYYDREDTEAFF	TGTGCCAGCAGTTACTACGACAGGGAAGACACTGAAGCTTTCTTT
TRBJ2-7	TRBV29-1	NA	few	CSVEKGTELYEQYF	TGCAGCGTTGAGAAGGGGACGGAGCTATACGAGCAGTACTTC
TRBJ2-3	TRBV20-1	NA	NA	CSARESNTDTQYF	TGCAGTGCGAGGGAGAGTAACACAGATACGCAGTATTTT
TRBJ1-3	TRBV20-1	NA	few	CSALPQGAGNTIYF	TGCAGTGCATTACCCCAGGGCGCTGGAAACACCATATATTTT
TRBJ2-3	TRBV7-2	NA	NA	CASSQTYYLRGTTDTQYF	TGTGCCAGCAGTCAAACATATTACCTTAGGGGGACCACAGATACGCAGTATTTT
TRBJ1-2	TRBV12-3/TRBV12-4	TRBD1	few	CASSSGTVILGYYGYTF	TGTGCCAGCAGTTCAGGGACAGTTATATTGGGGTACTATGGCTACACCTTC
TRBJ2-5	TRBV27	TRBD2	few	CASSLTTSGSKYF	TGTGCCAGCAGCTTAACCACTAGCGGGAGTAAGTACTTC
TRBJ2-5	TRBV7-3	NA	NA	CASSSKAGPAYGETQYF	TGTGCCAGCAGCTCGAAAGCAGGACCGGCTTATGGGGAGACCCAGTACTTC
TRBJ1-1	TRBV7-2	NA	few	CASTPFAGPGSTEAFF	TGTGCCAGCACTCCCTTCGCCGGGCCTGGGAGCACTGAAGCTTTCTTT
TRBJ2-3	TRBV2	NA	few	CASGTGPSTDTQYF	TGTGCCAGCGGTACAGGGCCCAGCACAGATACGCAGTATTTT
TRBJ2-1	TRBV5-1	NA	many	CASSLGLDSYNEQFF	TGCGCCAGCAGCTTGGGTCTAGACTCCTACAATGAGCAGTTCTTC
TRBJ1-5	TRBV20-1	NA	few	CSARDPDFNQPQHF	TGCAGTGCTAGAGATCCGGACTTCAATCAGCCCCAGCATTTT
TRBJ1-4	TRBV29-1	NA	NA	CSVRSQGNEKLFF	TGCAGCGTCCGCTCGCAGGGTAACGAAAAACTGTTTTTT
TRBJ2-1	TRBV28	TRBD2	NA	CASSSPGLAGYNEQFF	TGTGCCAGCAGTTCACCCGGACTAGCGGGCTACAATGAGCAGTTCTTC
TRBJ1-1	TRBV10-3	NA	NA	CAIGIGTEAFF	TGTGCCATCGGGATCGGCACTGAAGCTTTCTTT
TRBJ2-1	TRBV4-1	TRBD2	NA	CASSQSTTSGPYNEQFF	TGCGCCAGCAGCCAATCGACGACTAGCGGGCCCTACAATGAGCAGTTCTTC
TRBJ2-3	TRBV12-3/TRBV12-4	TRBD1	few	CASSKQGATDTQYF	TGTGCCAGCAGTAAACAGGGGGCCACAGATACGCAGTATTTT
TRBJ2-7	TRBV7-9	TRBD1	NA	CASSILTGGPYEQYF	TGTGCCAGCAGCATCCTTACAGGGGGCCCCTACGAGCAGTACTTC
TRBJ2-5	TRBV12-3/TRBV12-4	NA	NA	CASSFNAGKETQYF	TGTGCCAGCAGTTTTAATGCAGGGAAAGAGACCCAGTACTTC
TRBJ2-5	TRBV15	TRBD2	once	CATSSPSGGETQYF	TGTGCCACCAGCAGCCCTAGCGGGGGAGAGACCCAGTACTTC
TRBJ1-4	TRBV28	TRBD1	NA	CASNPGGWNEKLFF	TGTGCCAGCAACCCAGGGGGTTGGAATGAAAAACTGTTTTTT
TRBJ2-1	TRBV3-1	TRBD2	NA	CASSHGLGPYNEQFF	TGTGCCAGCAGCCACGGACTAGGACCTTACAATGAGCAGTTCTTC
TRBJ1-4	TRBV6-5	NA	NA	CASSYSLNEKLFF	TGTGCCAGCAGTTACTCCCTAAATGAAAAACTGTTTTTT
TRBJ2-7	TRBV4-1	NA	few	CASSQVGVSQRQYF	TGCGCCAGCAGCCAAGTAGGGGTCTCGCAGAGGCAGTACTTC